This T cell receptor (beta chain) was obtained from a study of cytomegalovirus exposure and HLA in healthy donors. Looking at the study overall: HLA-typed donors were the source of about 85 million unique TCRs held in an early data release.

Sampled while nominally healthy, donors likely had unrecorded immune exposures. CDR3 length: 15 residues. Germline CDR1 reads SEHNR; CDR2 reads FQNEAQ (reference sequence). Primers for the PCR totalled 60 Vbeta and 13 Jbeta. Method: immunoSEQ multiplex PCR; TCRdb's copy keeps in-frame clones and lacks some. The sample's table shows some 75,000 clones. The receptor's source is a man aged 40-55 years in good health and CMV-seronegative. The sequencing input was PBMCs. J is TRBJ2-5 and V is TRBV7-9; 7 bases match TRBD1. The J call is doubtful: the DNA matches TRBJ2-7 better. DNA for the CDR3: TGTGCCAGCAGCGTTGGGACAGCCAGATCCTACGAGCAGTACTTC. Its protein is CASSVGTARSYEQYF.